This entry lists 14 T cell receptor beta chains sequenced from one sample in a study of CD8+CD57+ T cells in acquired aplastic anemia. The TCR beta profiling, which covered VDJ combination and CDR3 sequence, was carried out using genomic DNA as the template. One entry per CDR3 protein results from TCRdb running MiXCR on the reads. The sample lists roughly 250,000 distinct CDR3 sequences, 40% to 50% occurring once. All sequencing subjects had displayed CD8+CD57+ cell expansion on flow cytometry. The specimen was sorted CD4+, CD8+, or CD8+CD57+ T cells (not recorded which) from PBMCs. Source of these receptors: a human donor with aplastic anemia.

The CDR3 loop reads CASSLDRAGYTF. DNA of the CDR3: TGTGCCAGCAGCTTAGATCGGGCCGGCTACACCTTC. The chain uses TRBV7-9 and TRBJ1-2, with D uncertain. V lost 1 base, J lost 8 bases, and 8 bases lay in between. This CDR3 spans 12 amino acids. CDR1 is SEHNR and CDR2 is FQNEAQ in the germline V gene (reference sequence). Full variable domain (missing parts from reference TRBV7-9 and TRBJ1-2): DTGVSQNPRHKITKRGQNVTFRCDPISEHNRLYWYRQTLGQGPEFLTYFQNEAQLEKSRLLSDRFSAERPKGSFSTLEIQRTEQGDSAMYLCASSLDRAGYTFGSGTRLTVV.

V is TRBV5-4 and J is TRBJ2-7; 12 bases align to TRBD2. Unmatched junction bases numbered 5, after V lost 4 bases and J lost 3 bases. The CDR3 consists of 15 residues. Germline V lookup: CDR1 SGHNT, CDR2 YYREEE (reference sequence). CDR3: CASSPSGGVSYEQYF. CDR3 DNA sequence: TGTGCCAGCAGCCCTAGCGGGGGGGTCAGCTACGAGCAGTACTTC.

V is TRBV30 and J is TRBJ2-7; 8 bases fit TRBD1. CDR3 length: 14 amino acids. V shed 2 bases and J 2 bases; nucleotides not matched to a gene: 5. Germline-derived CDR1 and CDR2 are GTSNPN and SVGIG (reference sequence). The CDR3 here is CAWSNRGEAYEQYF. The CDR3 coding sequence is TGTGCCTGGAGTAACAGGGGGGAGGCCTACGAGCAGTACTTC.

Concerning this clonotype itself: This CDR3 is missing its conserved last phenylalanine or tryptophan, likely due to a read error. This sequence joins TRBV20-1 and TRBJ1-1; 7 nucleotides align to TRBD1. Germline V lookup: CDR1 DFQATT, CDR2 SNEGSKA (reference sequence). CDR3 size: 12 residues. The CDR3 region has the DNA TGCAGCGCAGACAGGGAGTACACTGAAGCTTTCCTT. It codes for CSADREYTEAFL.

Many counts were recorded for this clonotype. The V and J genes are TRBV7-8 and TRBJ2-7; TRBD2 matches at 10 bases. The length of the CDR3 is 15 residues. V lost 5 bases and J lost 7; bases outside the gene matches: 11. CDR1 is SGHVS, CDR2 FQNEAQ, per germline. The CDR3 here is CASSPRGLAGVEQYF. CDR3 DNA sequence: TGTGCCAGCAGCCCGAGAGGGCTAGCGGGGGTGGAGCAGTACTTC.

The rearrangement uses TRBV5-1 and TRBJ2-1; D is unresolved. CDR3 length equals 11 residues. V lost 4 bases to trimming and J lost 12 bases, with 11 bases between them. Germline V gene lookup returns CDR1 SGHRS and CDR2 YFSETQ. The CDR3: CASSLERVQFF. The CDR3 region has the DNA TGCGCCAGCAGCCTCGAACGTGTGCAGTTCTTC.

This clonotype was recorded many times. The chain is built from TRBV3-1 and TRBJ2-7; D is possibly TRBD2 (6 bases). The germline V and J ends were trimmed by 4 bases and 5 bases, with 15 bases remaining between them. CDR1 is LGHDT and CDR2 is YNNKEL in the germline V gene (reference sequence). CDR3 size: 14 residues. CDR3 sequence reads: CASSPRLVFHEQYF. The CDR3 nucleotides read TGTGCCAGCAGCCCTAGACTAGTCTTCCACGAGCAGTACTTC.

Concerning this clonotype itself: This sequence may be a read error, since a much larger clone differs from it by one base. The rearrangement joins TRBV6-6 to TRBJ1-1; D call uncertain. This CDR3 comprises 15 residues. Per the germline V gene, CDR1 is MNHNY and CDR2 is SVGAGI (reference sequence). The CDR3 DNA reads TGTGCCGGCAGTTACTCGGGCGACATGAACACTGAAGCTTTCTTT. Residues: CAGSYSGDMNTEAFF.

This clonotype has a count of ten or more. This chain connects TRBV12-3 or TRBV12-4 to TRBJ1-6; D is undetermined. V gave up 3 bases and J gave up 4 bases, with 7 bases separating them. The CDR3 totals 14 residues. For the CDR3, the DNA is TGTGCCAGCAGTTTTACAGATTATAATTCACCCCTCCACTTT. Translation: CASSFTDYNSPLHF.

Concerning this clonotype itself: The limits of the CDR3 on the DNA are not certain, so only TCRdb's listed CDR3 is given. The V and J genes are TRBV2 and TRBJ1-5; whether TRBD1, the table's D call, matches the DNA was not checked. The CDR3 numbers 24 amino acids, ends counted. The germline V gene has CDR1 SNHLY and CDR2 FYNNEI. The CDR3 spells CASAPWGSGANFLHLRAVLRAGHF.

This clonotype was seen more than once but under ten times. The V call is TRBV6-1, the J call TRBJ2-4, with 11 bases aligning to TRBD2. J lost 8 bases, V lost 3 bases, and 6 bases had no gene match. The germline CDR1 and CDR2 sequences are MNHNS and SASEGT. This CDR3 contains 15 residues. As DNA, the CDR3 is TGTGCCAGCAGTGATGTTAGCGGGAGGGCGGACATTCAGTACTTC. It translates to CASSDVSGRADIQYF.

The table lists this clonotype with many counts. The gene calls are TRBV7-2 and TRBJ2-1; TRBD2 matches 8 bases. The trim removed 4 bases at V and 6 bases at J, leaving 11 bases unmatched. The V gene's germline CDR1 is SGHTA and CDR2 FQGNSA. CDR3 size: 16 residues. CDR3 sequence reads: CASSWVAGGQFNEQFF. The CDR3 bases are TGTGCCAGCAGCTGGGTGGCGGGGGGCCAATTCAATGAGCAGTTCTTC.

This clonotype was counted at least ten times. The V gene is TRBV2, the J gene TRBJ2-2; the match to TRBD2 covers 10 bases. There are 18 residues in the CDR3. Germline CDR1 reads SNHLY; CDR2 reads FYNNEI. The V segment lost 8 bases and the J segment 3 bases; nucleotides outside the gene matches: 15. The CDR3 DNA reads TGTGCCAGCCATGACGTACTAGCGGGAAAAGGGGACACCGGGGAGCTGTTTTTT. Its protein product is CASHDVLAGKGDTGELFF.

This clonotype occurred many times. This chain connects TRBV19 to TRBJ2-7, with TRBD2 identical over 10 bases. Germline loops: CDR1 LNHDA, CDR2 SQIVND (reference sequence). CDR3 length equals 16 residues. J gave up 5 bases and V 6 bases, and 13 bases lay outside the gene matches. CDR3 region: CASSEREGLWGDEQYF. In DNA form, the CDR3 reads TGTGCCAGTAGCGAGCGGGAGGGCCTCTGGGGGGACGAGCAGTACTTC.